This passage covers 31 T cell receptor beta chains from one sample sequenced in a study of T cell changes during pregnancy in multiple sclerosis (dated by TCRdb to about 2019). Libraries were constructed by the immunoSEQ multiplex PCR assay. TCRdb took over this immuneACCESS table, retaining in-frame rearrangements with V and J assigned. Such tables are incomplete; in checked studies, under half of the missing clones stem from an unresolved V gene, and the remainder is unexplained. The sample table lists about 38,000 clones, about 93% of them with a count of one. Together, the top ten hold around 0.4% of the sample. The specimen comprised CD4+ T cells from peripheral blood mononuclear cells, sampled after pregnancy. Source of these receptors: a female donor in good health, enrolled as a control in a pregnancy study.

V usage is TRBV18 and J usage is TRBJ2-1; weak D call: TRBD2 (5 bases). Germline CDR1 and CDR2: KGHSH and LQKENI. The CDR3 spans 15 residues. V lost 3 bases and J lost 9, with 18 bases in between. The CDR3 DNA sequence: TGTGCCAGCTCACCTGTGAGGGAGCCGGGCGGTGAGCAGTTCTTC. Its translation is CASSPVREPGGEQFF. The full variable domain, its missing parts supplied by reference TRBV18 and TRBJ2-1, is NAGVMQNPRHLVRRRGQEARLRCSPMKGHSHVYWYRQLPEEGLKFMVYLQKENIIDESGMPKERFSAEFPKEGPSILRIQQVVRGDSAAYFCASSPVREPGGEQFFGPGTRLTVL.

The gene calls are TRBV19 and TRBJ2-1; 10 bases are shared with TRBD2. CDR3 size: 15 residues. Looked up from germline, CDR1 is LNHDA and CDR2 is SQIVND (reference sequence). V trimming: 6 bases; J trimming: 1 base; junction bases outside the gene matches: 3. Here the CDR3 DNA reads TGTGCCAGTAGGGAAGCGGGAGGGTCCTACAATGAGCAGTTCTTC. Residues: CASREAGGSYNEQFF.

The rearrangement joins TRBV4-2 to TRBJ2-3; 10 positions match TRBD2. V was clipped by 1 base and J by 5 bases; unmatched bases: 9. Germline lookup yields CDR1 LGHNA and CDR2 YNFKEQ. CDR3 length equals 17 residues. The CDR3 reads CASSQVVLAGEVDTQYF. The CDR3 coding sequence is TGTGCCAGCAGCCAAGTAGTTCTAGCGGGAGAGGTAGATACGCAGTATTTT.

This sequence joins TRBV30 and TRBJ1-5; TRBD1 is a possible D gene (5 bases). Germline CDR1 GTSNPN, CDR2 SVGIG (reference sequence). Trimming left V 4 bases short and J 6 bases short, with 16 bases between. This CDR3 has 14 amino acids. CDR3: CAWTAGGVGQPQHF. CDR3 DNA: TGTGCCTGGACCGCTGGGGGGGTGGGTCAGCCCCAGCATTTT.

The chain links TRBV6-4 to TRBJ1-1; D not certain. The V and J ends lost 2 bases and 8 bases respectively, with 18 bases between them. Germline V gene data show CDR1 as MRHNA and CDR2 as SNTAGT. This CDR3 has 15 amino acids. CDR3 sequence: CASSDPGRKESEAFF. CDR3 in DNA: TGTGCCAGCAGTGACCCGGGGAGGAAGGAGTCCGAAGCTTTCTTT.

The chain recombines TRBV2 with TRBJ1-6, with D uncertain. The germline gives CDR1 SNHLY, CDR2 FYNNEI. CDR3 length: 11 amino acids. The V end was cut by 4 bases, the J end by 7 bases, with 2 bases between. The CDR3, as DNA: TGTGCCAGCAGTGCAAATTCACCCCTCCACTTT. It codes for CASSANSPLHF.

This chain uses TRBV18 with TRBJ2-7; possible D gene TRBD1, 5 bases. V was pared by 2 bases and J by 0 bases, with 11 bases between. This CDR3 is 15 amino acids long. The germline gives CDR1 KGHSH, CDR2 LQKENI. The DNA of the CDR3 is TGTGCCAGCTCACCAGTGGGGCAGGGCTCCTACGAGCAGTACTTC. Translation gives CASSPVGQGSYEQYF.

V gene TRBV19 combines with J gene TRBJ2-1; the match to TRBD2 covers 9 bases. Losses at the gene ends were 9 bases for V and 4 bases for J; bases not matched to a gene: 7. The CDR3 has 14 residues. Germline values: CDR1 LNHDA, CDR2 SQIVND (reference sequence). CDR3 region: CASRIAGAYNEQFF. In DNA form, the CDR3 reads TGTGCCAGCCGAATAGCGGGAGCATACAATGAGCAGTTCTTC.

V and J are TRBV6-1 and TRBJ2-7, with TRBD1 identical over 7 bases. Trimming cost V 5 bases and J 2 bases; bases outside gene matches: 3. CDR3 length: 13 amino acids. The germline CDR1 and CDR2 sequences are MNHNS and SASEGT. Written as DNA, the CDR3 is TGTGCCAGCAGTCGAACAGGGGCCTACGAGCAGTACTTC. Translating it yields CASSRTGAYEQYF.

The chain recombines TRBV5-4 with TRBJ2-2, with 9 bases aligning to TRBD1. V shed 7 bases and J 5 bases; nucleotides not matched to a gene: 6. Germline CDR1 reads SGHNT; CDR2 reads YYREEE (reference sequence). The CDR3 is 14 amino acids. The CDR3 DNA is TGTGCCAGCTCCAGGACAGGGGATACCGGGGAGCTGTTTTTT. Protein: CASSRTGDTGELFF.

The chain has TRBV1 and TRBJ2-1; the D call of TRBD2 is as the table states it, not checked on the DNA. TRBV1 is a pseudogene. This CDR3 is built from 18 residues. This CDR3 is CTSSHTAPLAGDYNEQFF. The DNA for the CDR3 is TGCACCAGCAGCCACACGGCCCCACTAGCGGGGGATTACAATGAGCAGTTCTTC.

The chain has TRBV10-2 and TRBJ2-7, with TRBD2 matching over 8 bases. CDR1 is WSHSY, CDR2 SAAADI, per germline. The CDR3 is made up of 13 amino acids. J lost 4 bases, V lost 5 bases, and 4 bases had no gene match. As DNA, the CDR3 is TGCGCCAGCAGTCTTAGCGGGACTTACGAGCAGTACTTC. Amino acids: CASSLSGTYEQYF.

The rearrangement uses TRBV18 and TRBJ1-1, with TRBD1 matching over 7 bases. V shed 4 bases, J shed 1 base, and the junction held 3 bases outside the gene matches. CDR1 and CDR2 (germline): KGHSH, LQKENI. CDR3 length equals 14 residues. The chain's CDR3 is CASSLRQGNTEAFF. CDR3 DNA sequence: TGTGCCAGCTCACTGAGACAGGGGAACACTGAAGCTTTCTTT.

This clone was seen only once. The chain is built from TRBV6-5 and TRBJ2-3; 8 nucleotides line up with TRBD2. Germline CDR1 reads MNHEY; CDR2 reads SVGAGI. The CDR3 extends over 15 amino acids. After removal of 7 bases from V and 3 bases from J, the junction contained 9 bases not matched to a gene. CDR3 residues: CASTLLAGGTDTQYF. The CDR3 region has the DNA TGTGCCAGCACTTTACTTGCGGGGGGAACAGATACGCAGTATTTT.

V is TRBV7-8 and J is TRBJ1-5; D ambiguous. The CDR3 runs 17 residues. Deletions cut 1 base from V and 3 bases from J, with 16 bases between. Germline V lookup: CDR1 SGHVS, CDR2 FQNEAQ. CDR3 region: CASSLVASDVDNQPQHF. The DNA for the CDR3 is TGTGCCAGCAGCTTAGTAGCATCGGATGTAGACAATCAGCCCCAGCATTTT.

The chain uses TRBV21-1 and TRBJ2-7; TRBD1, the table's D call, was not compared with the DNA. TRBV21-1 is a recognized pseudogene. This CDR3 region has 17 residues. CDR3 loop: CASSKGGTDMSSYEQYF. CDR3 sequence (DNA): TGTGCCAGCAGCAAAGGAGGGACAGACATGAGCTCCTACGAGCAGTACTTC.

This clone came up once. The chain recombines TRBV25-1 with TRBJ1-2, with D tentatively TRBD1 (5 bases). Trimming took 4 bases from V and 4 from J, leaving 13 bases between them. The germline V gene encodes CDR1 MGHDK and CDR2 SYGVNS. CDR3 size: 14 residues. The CDR3 nucleotides read TGTGCCAGCAGTGGGAGGGACGGATTCTATGGCTACACCTTC. The encoded protein is CASSGRDGFYGYTF.

The rearrangement links TRBV29-1 to TRBJ2-1; D may be TRBD2 (6 bases). Germline V gives CDR1 SQVTM, CDR2 ANQGSEA. The CDR3 totals 13 residues. Trimming shortened V by 3 bases and J by 8 bases, and 14 bases separated the two germline ends. CDR3: CSVDGATSHEQFF. CDR3 in DNA: TGCAGCGTTGACGGGGCGACTAGTCATGAGCAGTTCTTC.

The rearrangement joins TRBV5-6 to TRBJ2-2, with a tentative D call TRBD2 (6 bases). The germline V gene has CDR1 SGHDT and CDR2 YYEEEE. The ends were cut back, 2 bases at V and 0 bases at J, with 11 bases in the middle. The CDR3 length is 16 residues. The CDR3 reads CASSFRSGPNTGELFF. CDR3 sequence (DNA): TGTGCCAGCAGCTTCCGTAGCGGTCCGAACACCGGGGAGCTGTTTTTT. Together with reference TRBV5-6 and TRBJ2-2, the CDR3 gives the full variable domain: DAGVTQSPTHLIKTRGQQVTLRCSPKSGHDTVSWYQQALGQGPQFIFQYYEEEERQRGNFPDRFSGHQFPNYSSELNVNALLLGDSALYLCASSFRSGPNTGELFFGEGSRLTVL.

The chain joins TRBV28 to TRBJ1-4; the D gene is possibly TRBD1 (6 bases). Germline V gene data show CDR1 as MDHEN and CDR2 as SYDVKM. V lost 5 bases to trimming and J lost 3 bases, with 16 bases between them. The CDR3 runs to 16 residues. CDR3 DNA: TGTGCCAGCAGTCTCCAACGGACAGATTCTAATGAAAAACTGTTTTTT. Translated, it gives CASSLQRTDSNEKLFF.

As to this clone: Additional DNA sequences in this sample encode the identical CDR3. The chain links TRBV19 to TRBJ2-7, with 7 bases matching TRBD1. The germline gives CDR1 LNHDA, CDR2 SQIVND (reference sequence). Trimming cost V 9 bases and J 5 bases; bases outside gene matches: 4. CDR3 length: 11 residues. CDR3 residues: CASFRGHEQYF. The CDR3 DNA reads as TGTGCCAGCTTTAGGGGGCACGAGCAGTACTTC.

The rearrangement links TRBV18 to TRBJ2-5, with D perhaps matching TRBD1 (6 bases). Trimming took 0 bases from V and 4 from J, leaving 12 bases between them. There are 15 residues in the CDR3. Germline V gene sequence: CDR1 KGHSH, CDR2 LQKENI. CDR3 nucleotide sequence: TGTGCCAGCTCACCACCGGGCAGGGGTTTAGAGACCCAGTACTTC. It translates to CASSPPGRGLETQYF.

The V and J genes are TRBV4-2 and TRBJ2-1, with unresolved D. The germline gives CDR1 LGHNA, CDR2 YNFKEQ. Trimming shortened V by 8 bases and J by 6 bases, and 8 bases separated the two germline ends. The CDR3 spans 11 residues. CDR3 bases: TGTGCCAGCGTGTCCCGCAATGAGCAGTTCTTC. Translation gives CASVSRNEQFF.

The chain has TRBV29-1 and TRBJ1-1; no reliable D call. Germline V gives CDR1 SQVTM, CDR2 ANQGSEA. The CDR3 length is 15 residues. Trimming stripped 4 bases from V and 0 bases from J, with 15 bases between. CDR3 sequence reads: CSVARGGLMNTEAFF. Here the CDR3 DNA reads TGCAGCGTTGCGCGGGGTGGGCTCATGAACACTGAAGCTTTCTTT.

The rearrangement links TRBV19 to TRBJ1-1; D possibly corresponds to TRBD1 (5 bases). Trimming stripped 3 bases from V and 0 bases from J, with 8 bases between. The CDR3 spans 14 residues. Germline V gives CDR1 LNHDA, CDR2 SQIVND (reference sequence). This chain's CDR3 is CASSIGGVNTEAFF. The CDR3 region has the DNA TGTGCCAGTAGTATCGGGGGGGTGAACACTGAAGCTTTCTTT.

V usage is TRBV6-1 and J usage is TRBJ2-5; no clear D gene. V was clipped by 7 bases and J by 2 bases, with 14 bases between them. Germline CDR1 and CDR2: MNHNS and SASEGT. The CDR3 contains 14 residues. The CDR3 coding sequence is TGTGCCAGCACGAAGATACTATCTCAAGAGACCCAGTACTTC. Its protein is CASTKILSQETQYF.

This sequence joins TRBV5-1 and TRBJ2-1; 14 positions agree with TRBD2. The CDR3 is made up of 16 amino acids. Germline values: CDR1 SGHRS, CDR2 YFSETQ. The V gene end was trimmed by 4 bases and the J gene end by 6 bases; junction bases not matched to a gene: 6. The CDR3 loop is CASSPGLAGVSNEQFF. CDR3 sequence (DNA): TGCGCCAGCAGCCCGGGACTAGCGGGAGTGAGCAATGAGCAGTTCTTC.

V usage is TRBV6-5 and J usage is TRBJ2-2; D unresolved. The CDR3 loop spans 16 amino acids. Germline CDR1 MNHEY, CDR2 SVGAGI. Trimming removed 0 bases at V and 0 bases at J, with 8 bases between. CDR3 protein: CASSYSWSANTGELFF. In DNA, the CDR3 is TGTGCCAGCAGTTACTCGTGGAGCGCGAACACCGGGGAGCTGTTTTTT.

This clone was found a few times. V usage is TRBV5-4 and J usage is TRBJ1-3; 8 bases are shared with TRBD1. V gave up 4 bases and J gave up 1 base; unmatched junction bases: 7. The germline CDR1 and CDR2 sequences are SGHNT and YYREEE (reference sequence). The CDR3 is made up of 16 amino acids. The CDR3 bases are TGTGCCAGCAGCAGGACAGGGACTGCATCTGGAAACACCATATATTTT. Its protein product is CASSRTGTASGNTIYF. The complete variable domain, with remaining parts taken from reference TRBV5-4 and TRBJ1-3, reads ETGVTQSPTHLIKTRGQQVTLRCSSQSGHNTVSWYQQALGQGPQFIFQYYREEENGRGNFPPRFSGLQFPNYSSELNVNALELDDSALYLCASSRTGTASGNTIYFGEGSWLTVV.

The chain has TRBV27 and TRBJ1-5; D unclear. The CDR3 consists of 16 residues. Germline CDR1 reads MNHEY; CDR2 reads SMNVEV (reference sequence). V was pared by 5 bases and J by 4 bases, with 18 bases between. This CDR3 reads CASSPAYRDPNQPQHF. As DNA, the CDR3 is TGTGCCAGCAGTCCCGCATACAGAGATCCTAATCAGCCCCAGCATTTT.

The chain joins TRBV4-1 to TRBJ1-2; TRBD1 matches 9 bases. This CDR3 is 13 amino acids long. The germline gives CDR1 MGHRA, CDR2 YSYEKL. The V gene end was trimmed by 4 bases and the J gene end by 6 bases; junction bases not matched to a gene: 3. Here the CDR3 DNA reads TGCGCCAGCAGCCGGGACAGGGCTCATGGCTACACCTTC. Its translation: CASSRDRAHGYTF.